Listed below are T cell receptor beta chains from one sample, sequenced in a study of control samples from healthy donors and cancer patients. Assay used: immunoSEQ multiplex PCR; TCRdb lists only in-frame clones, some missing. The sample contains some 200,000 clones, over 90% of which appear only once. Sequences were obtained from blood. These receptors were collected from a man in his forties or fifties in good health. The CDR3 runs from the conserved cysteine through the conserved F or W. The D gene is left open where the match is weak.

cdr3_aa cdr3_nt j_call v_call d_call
CASNKAGVYNEQFF TGTGCCAGCAATAAGGCAGGGGTTTACAATGAGCAGTTCTTC TRBJ2-1 TRBV5-4 -
CASISGGAVNTQYF TGTGCCAGCATTAGCGGGGGGGCTGTTAATACGCAGTATTTT TRBJ2-3 TRBV6-5 TRBD2
CASRTGEEATEAFF TGTGCCAGTCGAACGGGGGAGGAAGCCACTGAAGCTTTCTTT TRBJ1-1 TRBV6-5 -
CSVEDRDSYEQYF TGCAGCGTCGAAGACAGGGACTCCTACGAGCAGTACTTC TRBJ2-7 TRBV29-1 TRBD1
CASSKKGGMNTEAFF TGTGCCAGCAGCAAAAAGGGGGGTATGAACACTGAAGCTTTCTTT TRBJ1-1 TRBV21-1 -
CASSPGQLVTDTQYF TGTGCCAGCAGCCCGGGACAGCTTGTCACAGATACGCAGTATTTT TRBJ2-3 TRBV3-1/TRBV3-2 TRBD1
CASSSSGRADGYTF TGTGCCAGCAGTTCGTCGGGCAGGGCGGATGGCTACACCTTC TRBJ1-2 TRBV28 -
CASSYGVRRGPTDTQYF TGTGCCAGCAGTTATGGTGTACGGCGGGGGCCCACAGATACGCAGTATTTT TRBJ2-3 TRBV6-2/TRBV6-3 -
CASSQVGDSGYEQYF TGTGCCAGCAGCCAAGTAGGGGACAGCGGCTACGAGCAGTACTTC TRBJ2-7 TRBV4-2 TRBD1
CASSLGGYEQYF TGTGCCAGCAGTTTAGGGGGCTACGAGCAGTACTTC TRBJ2-7 TRBV28 -
CASSPQRGQPQHF TGTGCCAGCAGCCCCCAACGGGGTCAGCCCCAGCATTTT TRBJ1-5 TRBV3-1/TRBV3-2 -
CASSQGSGPVGENEQFF TGTGCCAGCAGCCAAGGATCCGGCCCGGTTGGTGAGAATGAGCAGTTCTTC TRBJ2-1 TRBV4-2 -
CASSPRETGASEKLFF TGTGCCAGCAGCCCCCGCGAGACAGGGGCGTCCGAAAAACTGTTTTTT TRBJ1-4 TRBV7-8 TRBD1
CASSEGGAHEQYF TGTGCCAGCAGTGAAGGCGGGGCCCACGAGCAGTACTTC TRBJ2-7 TRBV6-1 -
CASRGQGLDYGYTF TGTGCCAGCCGGGGACAGGGGCTTGACTATGGCTACACCTTC TRBJ1-2 TRBV2 TRBD1
CASSLPGTGASPPRAFF TGTGCCAGCAGTTTACCCGGGACAGGGGCCTCTCCTCCACGGGCTTTCTTT TRBJ1-1 TRBV28 TRBD1